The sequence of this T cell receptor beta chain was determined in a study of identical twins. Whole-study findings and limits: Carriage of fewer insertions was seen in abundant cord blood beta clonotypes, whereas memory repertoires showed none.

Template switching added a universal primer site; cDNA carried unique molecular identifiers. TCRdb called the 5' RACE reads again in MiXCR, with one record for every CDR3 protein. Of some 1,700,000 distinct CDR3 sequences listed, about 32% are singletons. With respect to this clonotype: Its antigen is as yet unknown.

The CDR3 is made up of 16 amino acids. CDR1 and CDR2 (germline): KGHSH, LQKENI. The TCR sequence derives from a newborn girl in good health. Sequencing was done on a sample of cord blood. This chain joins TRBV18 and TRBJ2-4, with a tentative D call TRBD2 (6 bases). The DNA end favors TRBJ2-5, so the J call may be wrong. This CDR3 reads CASSPAEGWIGKTQYF. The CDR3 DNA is TGTGCCAGCTCACCAGCGGAGGGATGGATTGGAAAGACCCAGTACTTC.